This is a list of T cell receptor beta chains from one sample in a study of PD-L1 blockade in urothelial cancer. The method was immunoSEQ multiplex PCR; TCRdb's version includes in-frame clones alone and lacks a portion of them. Of 40,000 to 60,000 clones listed, roughly 80% are singletons. The sequences come from PBMCs, collected around atezolizumab (anti-PD-L1) treatment. The receptors here all came from a man aged 70-80 years with urothelial cancer. CDR3s include the opening cysteine and the closing phenylalanine or tryptophan. The D gene is left open where the match is weak. Clone size, where shown, is once, few, many, or a class for clones that have expanded.

TRBV19	few	TRBJ2-7	TRBD1	TGTGCCAGTAGTTTGAGGACAGGGTTCCACGAGCAGTACTTC	CASSLRTGFHEQYF
TRBV19	once	TRBJ2-7	.	TGTGCCAGTAGTATTGGGCGAGGGAGCTCCTACGAGCAGTACTTC	CASSIGRGSSYEQYF
TRBV2	few	TRBJ2-1	.	TGTGCCAGCAGTGTAGGGGGTCCTCCCTACAATGAGCAGTTCTTC	CASSVGGPPYNEQFF
TRBV6-5	many	TRBJ2-7	.	TGTGCCAGCAGTTACTCCCTTACAGGGAACTACGAGCAGTACTTC	CASSYSLTGNYEQYF
TRBV19	.	TRBJ1-4	.	TGTGCCAGTAGTACCACAGGAGAGATGAATGAAAAACTGTTTTTT	CASSTTGEMNEKLFF
TRBV19	.	TRBJ2-1	TRBD1	TGTGCCAGTAGTACTATCCGACAGGGTGTCAACAATGAGCAGTTCTTC	CASSTIRQGVNNEQFF
TRBV5-1	.	TRBJ2-7	.	TGCGCCAGCAGCTTTGGCAGCTCCTACGAGCAGTACTTC	CASSFGSSYEQYF
TRBV5-1	.	TRBJ2-7	TRBD1	TGCGCCAGCAGCTTGAGGGACAGGGGGACCCGCACCACCTACGAGCAGTACTTC	CASSLRDRGTRTTYEQYF
TRBV5-1	.	TRBJ1-3	.	TGCGCCAGCAGCTTGGGAGGATACGTCTACTCTGGAAACACCATATATTTT	CASSLGGYVYSGNTIYF
TRBV7-6	.	TRBJ2-7	TRBD1	TGTGCCAGCAGCGTAGACAGGGGAACCTACGAGCAGTACTTC	CASSVDRGTYEQYF
TRBV2	.	TRBJ1-2	TRBD1	TGTGCCAGCAGTGTCCGACAGGGCGGGTATGGCTACACCTTC	CASSVRQGGYGYTF
TRBV5-8	once	TRBJ1-3	.	TGTGCCAGCAGCCCGCAGGGGTACGACGGAAACACCATATATTTT	CASSPQGYDGNTIYF
TRBV13	few	TRBJ1-1	.	TGTGCCAGCAGCTTAGAACAGGGAAGTACTGAAGCTTTCTTT	CASSLEQGSTEAFF
TRBV29-1	.	TRBJ2-5	.	TGCAGCGTTCAAACGTTCGGGTCTTCGGAAGAGACCCAGTACTTC	CSVQTFGSSEETQYF
TRBV7-2	many	TRBJ2-7	TRBD1	TGTGCCAGCAGCCAGGCTACAGGGGCCTACGAGCAGTACTTC	CASSQATGAYEQYF
TRBV9	few	TRBJ1-4	TRBD1	TGTGCCAGCAGCGTAGCGGGACAGGGGCGGGAAAAACTGTTTTTT	CASSVAGQGREKLFF
TRBV6-1	.	TRBJ1-4	TRBD1	TGTGCCAGCAGTGAACGGTGGACAGGGTTTGAAAAACTGTTTTTT	CASSERWTGFEKLFF
TRBV19	.	TRBJ1-2	TRBD1	TGTGCCAGTAGTATAGGCTCGGGACAGTATGGCTACACCTTC	CASSIGSGQYGYTF
TRBV4-2	.	TRBJ1-2	TRBD1	TGTGCCAGCAGCCAAGAACGGACAGGGGAGGGCTACACCTTC	CASSQERTGEGYTF
TRBV6-5	.	TRBJ2-1	TRBD2	TGTGCCAGCAGTTACGCGGGGACTAGGCCAACCAATGAGCAGTTCTTC	CASSYAGTRPTNEQFF
TRBV4-1	.	TRBJ2-1	.	TGCGCCAGCAGGCTTGGGTCCTACAGTGAGCAGTTCTTC	CASRLGSYSEQFF
TRBV5-6	.	TRBJ1-5	.	TGTGCCAGCAGCTTTTCAGGGGATGGTCAGCCCCAGCATTTT	CASSFSGDGQPQHF
TRBV7-9	.	TRBJ2-5	TRBD1	TGTGCCAGCAGCTCCTCCCGACAGGGATTTGGGTTAGAGACCCAGTACTTC	CASSSSRQGFGLETQYF
TRBV28	.	TRBJ1-4	TRBD1	TGTGCCAGTGGGACAGGGCCTAATGAAAAACTGTTTTTT	CASGTGPNEKLFF
TRBV28	.	TRBJ1-5	TRBD1	TGTGCCAGCAGTTTAGGAGGGGGCGCCGACAATCAGCCCCAGCATTTT	CASSLGGGADNQPQHF
TRBV5-5	.	TRBJ1-2	.	TGTGCCAGCAGCTCCGACAGTTCCTATGGCTACACCTTC	CASSSDSSYGYTF
TRBV5-1	.	TRBJ2-5	.	TGCGCCAGCAGCGGAGGTCACCTGGGGGAGACCCAGTACTTC	CASSGGHLGETQYF
TRBV18	few	TRBJ1-2	.	TGTGCCAGCTCACCGGACAACTATGCCTACACCTTC	CASSPDNYAYTF